The TCR beta chain described here comes from a study of blood T cell repertoires in COVID-19. On the study more broadly: The United States, Italy and Spain were the sources of the acute and convalescent COVID-19 samples.

This CDR3 comprises 18 residues. In germline, CDR1 is SGDLS, CDR2 YYNGEE. The trim removed 0 bases at V and 1 base at J, leaving 7 bases unmatched. Per the study methods: Nucleated cell counts were estimated from reference gene primer amplification. Assay used: immunoSEQ multiplex PCR; TCRdb lists only in-frame clones, some missing. D and trimming come from the DNA, and the V and J calls and clone size come from that table. This table holds approximately 17,000 clones, about 87% found once. Recruits, aged roughly 18 to 100 years, lived in 20 to 30 US areas. Recovered status in Cohort 3 required two negative PCRs, clearance, or symptom resolution.

This TCR was recovered from a woman aged 30 to 39 who had recovered from COVID-19. Sequences were obtained from PBMCs or T cells enriched from blood (not recorded which). The rearrangement links TRBV9 to TRBJ2-2; 9 bases fit TRBD2. The DNA for the CDR3 is TGTGCCAGCAGCGTAGTCCCCGCGGGGGGGTTGAACACCGGGGAGCTGTTTTTT. Amino acid sequence: CASSVVPAGGLNTGELFF.